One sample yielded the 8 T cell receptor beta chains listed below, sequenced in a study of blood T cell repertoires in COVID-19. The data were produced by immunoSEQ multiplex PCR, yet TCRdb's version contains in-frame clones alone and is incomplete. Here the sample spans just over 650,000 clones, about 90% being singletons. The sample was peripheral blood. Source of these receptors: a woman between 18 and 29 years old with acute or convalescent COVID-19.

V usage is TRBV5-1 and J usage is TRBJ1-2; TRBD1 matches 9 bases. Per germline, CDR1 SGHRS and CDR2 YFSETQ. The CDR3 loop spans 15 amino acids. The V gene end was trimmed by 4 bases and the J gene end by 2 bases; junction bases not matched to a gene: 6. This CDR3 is CASSIVQGANYGYTF. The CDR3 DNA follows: TGCGCCAGCAGCATAGTACAGGGGGCCAACTATGGCTACACCTTC. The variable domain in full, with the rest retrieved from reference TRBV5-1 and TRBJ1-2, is KAGVTQTPRYLIKTRGQQVTLSCSPISGHRSVSWYQQTPGQGLQFLFEYFSETQRNKGNFPGRFSGRQFSNSRSEMNVSTLELGDSALYLCASSIVQGANYGYTFGSGTRLTVV.

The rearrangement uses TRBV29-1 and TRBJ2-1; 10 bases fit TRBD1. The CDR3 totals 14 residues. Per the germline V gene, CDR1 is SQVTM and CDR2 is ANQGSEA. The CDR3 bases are TGCACCCTCCGGGACAGGGGACCCCACAATGAGCAGTTCTTC. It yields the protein CTLRDRGPHNEQFF.

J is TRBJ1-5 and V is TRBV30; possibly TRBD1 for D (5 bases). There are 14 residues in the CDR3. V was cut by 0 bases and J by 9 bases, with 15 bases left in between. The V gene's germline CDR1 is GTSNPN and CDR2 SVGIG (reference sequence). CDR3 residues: CAWSVQGGGPPQHF. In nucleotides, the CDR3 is TGTGCCTGGAGTGTGCAGGGCGGGGGTCCGCCCCAGCATTTT.

In DNA, the CDR3 is TGCGCCAGCAGCTTGGAGGGGACAGGGGCCTCCTACGAGCAGTACTTC. This encodes CASSLEGTGASYEQYF. The chain has TRBV5-1 and TRBJ2-7; 10 bases map to TRBD1. The junction had 3 bases not matched to a gene; V was cut back by 0 bases and J by 0 bases. The V gene's germline CDR1 is SGHRS and CDR2 YFSETQ. The CDR3 runs to 16 residues.

The chain's CDR3 is CASSPVGAGSSTNYGYTF. CDR3 nucleotide sequence: TGTGCCAGCAGCCCTGTGGGGGCAGGTTCCTCCACTAACTATGGCTACACCTTC. The chain recombines TRBV7-2 with TRBJ1-2; D is perhaps TRBD1 (6 bases). Trimming left V 5 bases short and J 0 bases short, with 22 bases between. This CDR3 spans 18 amino acids. From germline, CDR1 is SGHTA and CDR2 FQGNSA.

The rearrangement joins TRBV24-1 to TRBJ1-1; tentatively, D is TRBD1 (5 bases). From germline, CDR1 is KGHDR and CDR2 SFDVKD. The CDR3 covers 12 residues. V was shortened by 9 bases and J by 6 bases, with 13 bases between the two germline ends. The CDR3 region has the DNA TGTGCCACCCGAGACAGAGCATCTGAAGCTTTCTTT. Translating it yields CATRDRASEAFF.

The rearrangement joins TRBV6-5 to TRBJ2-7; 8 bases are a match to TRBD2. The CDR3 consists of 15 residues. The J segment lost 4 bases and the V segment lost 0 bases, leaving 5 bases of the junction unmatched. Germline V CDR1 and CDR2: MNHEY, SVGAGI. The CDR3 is CASSYSGTRAYEQYF. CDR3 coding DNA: TGTGCCAGCAGTTACTCAGGGACTAGAGCATACGAGCAGTACTTC.

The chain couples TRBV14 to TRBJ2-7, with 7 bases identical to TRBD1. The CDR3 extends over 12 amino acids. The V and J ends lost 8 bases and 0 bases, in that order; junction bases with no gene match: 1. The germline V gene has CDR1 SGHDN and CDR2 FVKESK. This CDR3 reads CASGQASYEQYF. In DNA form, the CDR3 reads TGTGCCAGCGGACAGGCCTCCTACGAGCAGTACTTC.